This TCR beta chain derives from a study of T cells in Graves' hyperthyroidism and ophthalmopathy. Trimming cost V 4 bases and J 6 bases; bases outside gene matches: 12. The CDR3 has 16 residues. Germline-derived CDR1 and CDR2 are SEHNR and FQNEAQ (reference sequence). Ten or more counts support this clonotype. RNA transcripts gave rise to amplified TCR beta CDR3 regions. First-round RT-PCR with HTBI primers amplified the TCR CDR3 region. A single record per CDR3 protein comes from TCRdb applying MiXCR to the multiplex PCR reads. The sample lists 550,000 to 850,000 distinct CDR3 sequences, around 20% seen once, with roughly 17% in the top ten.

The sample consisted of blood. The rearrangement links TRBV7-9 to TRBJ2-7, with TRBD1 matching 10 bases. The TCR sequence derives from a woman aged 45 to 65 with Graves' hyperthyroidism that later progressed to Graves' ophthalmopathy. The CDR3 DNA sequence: TGTGCCAGCAGCTCGGGGTGGGGACAGGGGTCTTCCGAGCAGTACTTC. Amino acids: CASSSGWGQGSSEQYF.